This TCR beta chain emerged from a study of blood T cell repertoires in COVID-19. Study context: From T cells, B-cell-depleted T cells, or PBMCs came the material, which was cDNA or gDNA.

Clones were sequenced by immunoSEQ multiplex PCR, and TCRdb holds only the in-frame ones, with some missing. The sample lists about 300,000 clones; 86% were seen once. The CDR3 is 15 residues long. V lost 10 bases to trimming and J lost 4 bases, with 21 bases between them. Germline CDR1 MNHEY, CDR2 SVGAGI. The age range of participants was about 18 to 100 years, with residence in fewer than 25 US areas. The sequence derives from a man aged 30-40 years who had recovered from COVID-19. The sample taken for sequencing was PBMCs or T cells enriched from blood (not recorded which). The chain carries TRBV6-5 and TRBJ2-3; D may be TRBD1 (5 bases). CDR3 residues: CATRQPGISADTQYF. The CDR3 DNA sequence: TGTGCCACCCGACAGCCTGGGATTAGTGCAGATACGCAGTATTTT.